One and the same sample provided the 18 T cell receptor beta chains below, sequenced in a study of naive and memory T cell subsets. The beta constant-region primer was an equimolar mix of two oligonucleotides covering TRBC1 and TRBC2. TCRdb used MiXCR to reprocess the UMI-ligation and nested PCR reads, holding one entry per CDR3 protein. The data hold tens of thousands of distinct CDR3 sequences, with approximately 6.5% observed a single time. Sequences were obtained from central memory CD4+ T cells from blood. These receptors all come from a human donor in good health.

The chain combines TRBV28 with TRBJ2-7; D may be TRBD1 (6 bases). The CDR3 totals 20 residues. Trimming stripped 2 bases from V and 3 bases from J, with 29 bases between. Germline CDR1 is MDHEN and CDR2 is SYDVKM. This CDR3 reads CASSLHSRQVREPIVYEQYF. The DNA of the CDR3 is TGTGCCAGCAGTTTACATTCTAGACAGGTTCGCGAACCGATCGTCTACGAGCAGTACTTC.

About this clonotype itself: The junction shows a germline mismatch at one end, possibly a read error. This chain joins TRBV9 and TRBJ2-6, with D possibly TRBD1 on 5 matching bases. There are 19 residues in the CDR3. Germline V CDR1 and CDR2: SGDLS, YYNGEE. The CDR3 spells CASSVPLDRLSSGANVLPF. The CDR3 nucleotides read TGTGCCAGCAGCGTACCCCTTGACCGATTATCCTCTGGGGCCAACGTCCTGCCTTTC.

CDR3 sequence (DNA): TGTGCCAGCAGCGACGGGAGTCTTCACACCGGGGAGCTGTTTTTT. This sequence encodes CASSDGSLHTGELFF. The V gene is TRBV5-4, the J gene TRBJ2-2; TRBD2 is a possible D gene (6 bases). The germline gives CDR1 SGHNT, CDR2 YYREEE (reference sequence). The length of the CDR3 is 15 residues. V was cut by 4 bases and J by 3 bases, with 13 bases left in between.

The rearrangement links TRBV2 to TRBJ2-7; no firm D call. The V end lost 3 bases, the J end lost 4 bases, and 16 bases lay between the germline ends. The CDR3 extends over 15 amino acids. Germline V gene data show CDR1 as SNHLY and CDR2 as FYNNEI. CDR3: CASSDGGKPPYEQYF. The CDR3 DNA sequence: TGTGCCAGCAGTGATGGTGGGAAGCCACCATACGAGCAGTACTTC.

This chain uses TRBV28 with TRBJ1-4, with D unclear. Germline V gene lookup returns CDR1 MDHEN and CDR2 SYDVKM. This CDR3 has 16 amino acids. The ends were cut back, 4 bases at V and 0 bases at J, with 12 bases in the middle. The DNA for the CDR3 is TGTGCCAGCAGTTCCCCCCGGCCTGCAACTAATGAAAAACTGTTTTTT. Its translation is CASSSPRPATNEKLFF.

This clonotype was observed many times. This chain links TRBV12-3 or TRBV12-4 with TRBJ2-1, with D unresolved. The CDR3 loop spans 15 amino acids. The germline V and J ends were trimmed by 1 base and 3 bases, with 10 bases remaining between them. This CDR3 is CASSLERMNYNEQFF. CDR3 DNA sequence: TGTGCCAGCAGTTTAGAGAGAATGAACTACAATGAGCAGTTCTTC.

This clonotype occurred a few times. The junction departs from germline at one end; a sequencing error may be responsible. The chain recombines TRBV7-2 with TRBJ2-7; D may be TRBD2 (6 bases). Germline V gene sequence: CDR1 SGHTA, CDR2 FQGNSA. The CDR3 is made up of 14 amino acids. The CDR3 DNA sequence: TGTGCCAGCAGCCTAGCGAGATCCCCCTACGAGCAGTACTTC. This encodes CASSLARSPYEQYF.

This clonotype was recorded at least ten times. The chain carries TRBV6-6 and TRBJ2-7, with TRBD2 identical over 9 bases. CDR1 is MNHNY, CDR2 SVGAGI, per germline (reference sequence). V shed 0 bases, J shed 1 base, and the junction held 1 base outside the gene matches. CDR3 length: 15 residues. The CDR3 coding sequence is TGTGCCAGCAGTTACTCTACTAGCGGGTCCTACGAGCAGTACTTC. Protein: CASSYSTSGSYEQYF.

This clonotype was observed at least ten times. This chain joins TRBV6-5 and TRBJ1-2, with 7 bases matching TRBD1. The trim removed 7 bases at V and 4 bases at J, leaving 9 bases unmatched. This CDR3 has 14 amino acids. Germline CDR1 MNHEY, CDR2 SVGAGI. CDR3 sequence reads: CASNDRDQGYGYTF. The CDR3 nucleotides are TGTGCCAGCAATGACAGGGACCAGGGCTATGGCTACACCTTC.

The chain couples TRBV6-5 to TRBJ2-7, with 8 bases identical to TRBD2. Germline loops: CDR1 MNHEY, CDR2 SVGAGI. V shed 2 bases and J 5 bases; nucleotides not matched to a gene: 5. The CDR3 is 14 residues long. In DNA form, the CDR3 reads TGTGCCAGCAGTTACAGCGGGAGTACCCACGAGCAGTACTTC. This translates into CASSYSGSTHEQYF.

This clonotype showed up many times. The CDR3 here is CASSLGVANQPQHF. CDR3 nucleotide sequence: TGCGCCAGCAGCTTGGGGGTAGCGAATCAGCCCCAGCATTTT. The gene calls are TRBV5-1 and TRBJ1-5; D gene unclear. Per the germline V gene, CDR1 is SGHRS and CDR2 is YFSETQ. The length of the CDR3 is 14 residues. The V gene lost 0 bases and the J gene lost 4 bases, with 8 bases spanning the gap.

V and J are TRBV20-1 and TRBJ2-1; TRBD2 matches at 14 bases. The germline V gene encodes CDR1 DFQATT and CDR2 SNEGSKA (reference sequence). Trimming cost V 1 base and J 6 bases; bases outside gene matches: 23. The CDR3 loop spans 22 amino acids. CDR3 region: CSARAGPGGTSGGETSINEQFF. The CDR3 coding sequence is TGCAGTGCTAGAGCGGGTCCTGGGGGGACTAGCGGGGGAGAAACCTCCATCAATGAGCAGTTCTTC.

This clonotype was counted between two and nine times. The chain is built from TRBV7-2 and TRBJ2-7; 9 bases are shared with TRBD1. The CDR3 has 12 amino acids. The trim removed 4 bases at V and 11 bases at J, leaving 6 bases unmatched. The V gene's germline CDR1 is SGHTA and CDR2 FQGNSA. The CDR3 loop is CASSYGQGWEYF. The CDR3 DNA is TGTGCCAGCAGCTATGGACAGGGGTGGGAGTACTTC.

The chain links TRBV5-4 to TRBJ2-1, with D possibly being TRBD2 (5 bases). The CDR3 consists of 16 residues. Germline loops: CDR1 SGHNT, CDR2 YYREEE (reference sequence). Between the trimmed V and J ends, which lost 3 bases and 0 bases, there was a span of 13 bases. Here the CDR3 reads CASSSGSFRSYNEQFF. The CDR3 DNA sequence: TGTGCCAGCAGCTCGGGGAGCTTTCGCTCCTACAATGAGCAGTTCTTC.

At least ten counts were recorded for this clonotype. This chain joins TRBV2 and TRBJ1-5; D call uncertain. Germline CDR1 and CDR2: SNHLY and FYNNEI. V lost 7 bases, J lost 2 bases, and 6 bases lay in between. CDR3 length: 12 residues. CDR3 sequence (DNA): TGTGCCAGCACCCTGGGCAATCAGCCCCAGCATTTT. Translated, it gives CASTLGNQPQHF.

This clonotype was picked up a small number of times. This chain joins TRBV6-5 and TRBJ2-5; D call uncertain. V was clipped by 5 bases and J by 0 bases, with 7 bases between them. This CDR3 is built from 13 residues. Germline lookup yields CDR1 MNHEY and CDR2 SVGAGI. This chain's CDR3 is CASSKKYQETQYF. The CDR3 DNA is TGTGCCAGCAGTAAAAAGTACCAAGAGACCCAGTACTTC.

In this sample, this clonotype turned up many times. This chain links TRBV18 with TRBJ1-1; 8 bases map to TRBD1. This CDR3 spans 14 amino acids. Germline V gene sequence: CDR1 KGHSH, CDR2 LQKENI. V trimming: 8 bases; J trimming: 1 base; junction bases outside the gene matches: 6. DNA of the CDR3: TGTGCCAGCACGCCCAGGGGGCAGAACACTGAAGCTTTCTTT. It yields the protein CASTPRGQNTEAFF.

This clonotype has at least ten counts. The chain links TRBV14 to TRBJ2-1, with 12 nucleotides matching TRBD2. V lost 8 bases, J lost 9 bases, and 5 bases stayed unmatched. CDR3 length: 13 residues. In germline, CDR1 is SGHDN, CDR2 FVKESK. The CDR3 is CASRPSGGAEQFF. CDR3 nucleotide sequence: TGTGCCAGCCGTCCTAGCGGGGGGGCTGAGCAGTTCTTC. Combining the CDR3 with reference TRBV14 and TRBJ2-1 gives the whole variable domain EAGVTQFPSHSVIEKGQTVTLRCDPISGHDNLYWYRRVMGKEIKFLLHFVKESKQDESGMPNNRFLAERTGGTYSTLKVQPAELEDSGVYFCASRPSGGAEQFFGPGTRLTVL.